This TCR beta chain was observed in a study of shared clonotypes between healthy human individuals. CDR1 and CDR2 (germline): SGHRS, YFSETQ. The length of the CDR3 is 14 residues. The ends lost 1 base at V and 6 bases at J; junction bases unmatched: 3. TCRdb's table, derived via immunoSEQ multiplex PCR, lists solely in-frame clones and lacks some. The table shows more than 2 million clones, with approximately 96% occurring only once. The study enrolled healthy HIV-negative adults without recent acute infections or vaccinations as donors. Caucasian adults living in Nashville, Tennessee, provided all samples.

The specimen sequenced was naive CD4+ T cells sorted from blood. Subset meaning: CD45RA+ positively selected. This TCR was sampled from a man aged 18 to 35 in good health. V is TRBV5-1 and J is TRBJ2-3; 9 bases are shared with TRBD2. The CDR3 DNA reads as TGCGCCAGCAGCTTGCTAGCGGGGAGCGATACGCAGTATTTT. It encodes CASSLLAGSDTQYF. Filled out from reference TRBV5-1 and TRBJ2-3, the complete variable domain reads KAGVTQTPRYLIKTRGQQVTLSCSPISGHRSVSWYQQTPGQGLQFLFEYFSETQRNKGNFPGRFSGRQFSNSRSEMNVSTLELGDSALYLCASSLLAGSDTQYFGPGTRLTVL.